This record concerns one T cell receptor (beta chain) sequence. Trimming removed 2 bases at V and 8 bases at J, with 10 bases between. The CDR3 has 13 amino acids. The data belong to a study of blood T cell repertoires in COVID-19. Study as a whole: Acute and convalescent COVID-19 samples came from the United States, Italy and Spain.

Data came from immunoSEQ multiplex PCR; TCRdb stores just in-frame clones and leaves some out. The top ten hold approximately 4.8% of the sample, which has about 69,000 clones, roughly 90% seen once. This sequence joins TRBV12-3 or TRBV12-4 and TRBJ2-4; D is unresolved. This clonotype originated in a woman in her sixties with active COVID-19. Sequencing was carried out using peripheral blood. This chain's CDR3 is CASSLRSPDIQYF. In DNA form, the CDR3 reads TGTGCCAGCAGTTTAAGGAGCCCGGACATTCAGTACTTC.